This TCR beta chain was sequenced during a study of OX40 agonist ivuxolimab in advanced cancers. Study conclusions and caveats: Partial responders at 0.1-3.0 mg/kg had among the lowest clonal expansion. Expanded clones tended on average to be more numerous among CD8+ T cells than CD4+. CD4+ and CD8+ T cells in blood underwent clonal expansion by week 6 at 0.1 to 3.0 mg/kg.

TCRdb keeps only in-frame clones here, not all; method: immunoSEQ multiplex PCR. Of around 94,000 clones in the sample, 92% were seen once. This clone was seen just once. The antigen remains undetermined. Enrollment shut out patients with autoimmune disease history or systemic immunosuppression. This CDR3 is built from 15 residues. V gave up 1 base and J gave up 3 bases, with 13 bases separating them. Looked up from germline, CDR1 is SQVTM and CDR2 is ANQGSEA. The V call is TRBV29-1, the J call TRBJ2-1; perhaps TRBD2 as D (6 bases). The source material was CD4+ or CD8+ T cells sorted from blood, sampled in a trial of the OX40 agonist ivuxolimab. The clonotype comes from an adult with an advanced solid tumor such as melanoma, head and neck, liver or kidney cancer. CDR3 bases: TGCAGCGTTGAAGCGGGACGGAGGGGCTACAATGAGCAGTTCTTC. Amino acid sequence: CSVEAGRRGYNEQFF.